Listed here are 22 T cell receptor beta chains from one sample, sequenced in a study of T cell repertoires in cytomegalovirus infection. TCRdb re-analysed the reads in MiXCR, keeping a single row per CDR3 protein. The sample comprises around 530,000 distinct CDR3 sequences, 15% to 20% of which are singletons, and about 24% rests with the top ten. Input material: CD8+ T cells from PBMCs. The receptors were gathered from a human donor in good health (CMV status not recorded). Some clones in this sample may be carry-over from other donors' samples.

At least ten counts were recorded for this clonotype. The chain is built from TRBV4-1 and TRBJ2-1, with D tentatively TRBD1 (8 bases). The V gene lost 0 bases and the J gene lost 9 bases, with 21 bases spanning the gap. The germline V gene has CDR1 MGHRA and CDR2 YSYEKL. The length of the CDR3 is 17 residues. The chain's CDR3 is CASSQEETGGEDSEQFF. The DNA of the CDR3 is TGCGCCAGCAGCCAAGAGGAAACAGGGGGGGAAGATAGTGAGCAGTTCTTC.

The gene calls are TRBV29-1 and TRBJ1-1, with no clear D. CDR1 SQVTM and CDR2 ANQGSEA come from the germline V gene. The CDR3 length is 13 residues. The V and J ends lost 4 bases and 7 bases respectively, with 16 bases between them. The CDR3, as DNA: TGCAGCGTTGCGGTCGATTTGGGGTATGAAGCTTTCTTT. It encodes CSVAVDLGYEAFF.

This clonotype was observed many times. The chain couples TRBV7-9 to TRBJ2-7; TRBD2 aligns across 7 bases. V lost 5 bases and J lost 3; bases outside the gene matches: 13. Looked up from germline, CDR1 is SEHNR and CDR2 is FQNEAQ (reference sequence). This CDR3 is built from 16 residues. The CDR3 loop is CASSPLGGEGRYEQYF. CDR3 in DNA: TGTGCCAGCAGCCCTCTGGGGGGGGAGGGCCGCTACGAGCAGTACTTC.

CDR3 in amino acids: CASSQWTSGSDEQFF. CDR3 DNA: TGCGCCAGCAGCCAGTGGACTAGCGGGAGTGATGAGCAGTTCTTC. The gene calls are TRBV4-1 and TRBJ2-1; 13 nucleotides agree with TRBD2. Looked up from germline, CDR1 is MGHRA and CDR2 is YSYEKL. The CDR3 loop spans 15 amino acids. Trimming took 3 bases from V and 8 from J; bases not matched to a gene: 4.

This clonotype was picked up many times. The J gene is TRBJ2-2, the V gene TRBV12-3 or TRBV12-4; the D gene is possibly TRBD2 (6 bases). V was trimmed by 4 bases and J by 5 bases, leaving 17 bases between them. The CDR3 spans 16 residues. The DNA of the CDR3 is TGTGCCAGCAGTTACGGTCCCTACCGGGGGACCGGGGAGCTGTTTTTT. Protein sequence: CASSYGPYRGTGELFF.

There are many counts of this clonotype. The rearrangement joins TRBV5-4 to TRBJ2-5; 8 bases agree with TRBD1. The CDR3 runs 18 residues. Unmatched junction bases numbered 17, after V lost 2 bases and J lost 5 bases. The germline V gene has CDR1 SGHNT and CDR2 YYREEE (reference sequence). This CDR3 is CASSLFTGGIRDAETQYF. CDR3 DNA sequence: TGTGCCAGCAGCTTATTTACAGGGGGTATAAGGGACGCGGAGACCCAGTACTTC.

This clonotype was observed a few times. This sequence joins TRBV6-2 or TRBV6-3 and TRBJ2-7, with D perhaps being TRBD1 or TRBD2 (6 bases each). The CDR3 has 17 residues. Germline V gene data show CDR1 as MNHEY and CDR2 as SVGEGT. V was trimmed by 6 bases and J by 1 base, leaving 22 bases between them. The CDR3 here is CASSLTRGAISSYEQYF. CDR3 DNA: TGTGCCAGCAGCCTTACAAGGGGGGCCATTTCGTCCTACGAGCAGTACTTC.

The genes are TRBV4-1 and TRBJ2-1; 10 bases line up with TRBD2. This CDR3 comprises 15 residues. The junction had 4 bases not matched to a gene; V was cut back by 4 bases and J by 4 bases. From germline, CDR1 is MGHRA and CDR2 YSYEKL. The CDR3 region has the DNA TGCGCCAGCAGCCGAGAGCGGGAGGGTTACAATGAGCAGTTCTTC. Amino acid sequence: CASSREREGYNEQFF.

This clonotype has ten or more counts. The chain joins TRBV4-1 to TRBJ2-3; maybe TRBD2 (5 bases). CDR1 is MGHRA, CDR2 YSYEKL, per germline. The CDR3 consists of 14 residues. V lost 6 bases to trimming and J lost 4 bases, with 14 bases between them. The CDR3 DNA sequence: TGCGCCAGCAGGCCCACTAGGTCCGCAGATACGCAGTATTTT. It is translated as CASRPTRSADTQYF.

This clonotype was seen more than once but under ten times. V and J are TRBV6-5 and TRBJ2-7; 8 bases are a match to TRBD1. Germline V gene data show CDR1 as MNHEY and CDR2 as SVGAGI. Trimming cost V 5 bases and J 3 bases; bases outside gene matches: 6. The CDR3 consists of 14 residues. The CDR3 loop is CASSVRGLSYEQYF. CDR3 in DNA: TGTGCCAGCAGTGTCAGGGGGCTTAGCTACGAGCAGTACTTC.

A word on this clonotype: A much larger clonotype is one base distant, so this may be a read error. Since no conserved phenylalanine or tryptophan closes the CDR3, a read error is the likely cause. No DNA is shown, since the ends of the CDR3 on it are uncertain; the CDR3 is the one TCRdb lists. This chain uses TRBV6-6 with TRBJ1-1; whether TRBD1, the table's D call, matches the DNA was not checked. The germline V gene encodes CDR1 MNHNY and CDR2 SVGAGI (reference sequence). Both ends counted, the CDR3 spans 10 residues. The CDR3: CDGPVGHGFL.

The CDR3 DNA follows: TGCAGTGCTAGAGATGGTTTTGGAGGGGGTAGCAATCAGCCCCAGCATTTT. It is translated as CSARDGFGGGSNQPQHF. The chain links TRBV20-1 to TRBJ1-5, with a weak D call TRBD1 (6 bases). The V and J ends lost 0 bases and 0 bases respectively, with 15 bases between them. The CDR3 has 17 residues. Per germline, CDR1 DFQATT and CDR2 SNEGSKA (reference sequence).

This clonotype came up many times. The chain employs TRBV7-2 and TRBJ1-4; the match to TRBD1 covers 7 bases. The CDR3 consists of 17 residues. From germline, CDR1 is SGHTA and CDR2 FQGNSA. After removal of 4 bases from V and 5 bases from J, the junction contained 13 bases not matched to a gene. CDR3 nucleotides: TGTGCCAGCAGCTCCCACCCTGGCGGGACAGAAAATGAAAAACTGTTTTTT. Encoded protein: CASSSHPGGTENEKLFF.

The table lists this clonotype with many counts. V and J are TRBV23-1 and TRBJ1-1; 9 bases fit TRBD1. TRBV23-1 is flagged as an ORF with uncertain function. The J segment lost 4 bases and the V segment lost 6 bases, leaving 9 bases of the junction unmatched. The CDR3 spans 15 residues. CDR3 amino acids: CASRDRGPLSTEAFF. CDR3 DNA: TGCGCCAGCAGGGACAGGGGCCCCTTAAGCACTGAAGCTTTCTTT.

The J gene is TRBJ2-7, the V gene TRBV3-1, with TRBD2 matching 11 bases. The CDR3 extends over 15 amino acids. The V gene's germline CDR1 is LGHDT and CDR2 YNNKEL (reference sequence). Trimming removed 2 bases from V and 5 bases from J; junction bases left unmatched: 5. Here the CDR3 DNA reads TGTGCCAGCAGCCAACCGGGACTAGCGGCTGACGAGCAGTACTTC. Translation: CASSQPGLAADEQYF.

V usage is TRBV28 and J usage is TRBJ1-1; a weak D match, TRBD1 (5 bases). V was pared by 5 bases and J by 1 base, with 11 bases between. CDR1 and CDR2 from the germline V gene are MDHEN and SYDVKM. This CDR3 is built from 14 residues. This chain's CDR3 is CASSHFGQNTEAFF. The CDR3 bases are TGTGCCAGCAGTCACTTCGGACAGAACACTGAAGCTTTCTTT.

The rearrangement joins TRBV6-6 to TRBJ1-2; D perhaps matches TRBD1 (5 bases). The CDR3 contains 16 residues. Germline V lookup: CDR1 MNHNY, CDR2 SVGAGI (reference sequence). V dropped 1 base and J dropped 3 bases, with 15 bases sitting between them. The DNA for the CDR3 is TGTGCCAGCAGTTACTTAGGGGCGCGGATCGACTATGGCTACACCTTC. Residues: CASSYLGARIDYGYTF.

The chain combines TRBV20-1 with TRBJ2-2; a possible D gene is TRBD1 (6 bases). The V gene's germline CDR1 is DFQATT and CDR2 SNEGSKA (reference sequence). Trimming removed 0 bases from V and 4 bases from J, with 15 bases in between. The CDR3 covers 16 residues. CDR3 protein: CSARDLQGMATGELFF. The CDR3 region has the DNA TGCAGTGCTAGAGACCTACAGGGTATGGCCACCGGGGAGCTGTTTTTT.

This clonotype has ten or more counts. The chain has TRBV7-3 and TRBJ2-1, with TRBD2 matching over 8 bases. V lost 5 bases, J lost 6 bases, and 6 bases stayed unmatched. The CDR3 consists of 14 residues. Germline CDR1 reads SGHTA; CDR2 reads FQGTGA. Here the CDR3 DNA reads TGTGCCAGCAGCCACGGGGCGGGGGGCAATGAGCAGTTCTTC. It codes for CASSHGAGGNEQFF.

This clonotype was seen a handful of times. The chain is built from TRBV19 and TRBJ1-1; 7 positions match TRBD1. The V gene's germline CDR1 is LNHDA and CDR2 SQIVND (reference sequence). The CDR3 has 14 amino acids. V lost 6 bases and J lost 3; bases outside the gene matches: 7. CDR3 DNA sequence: TGTGCCAGTAGGTCCGGGACAGAGGACACTGAAGCTTTCTTT. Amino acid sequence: CASRSGTEDTEAFF.

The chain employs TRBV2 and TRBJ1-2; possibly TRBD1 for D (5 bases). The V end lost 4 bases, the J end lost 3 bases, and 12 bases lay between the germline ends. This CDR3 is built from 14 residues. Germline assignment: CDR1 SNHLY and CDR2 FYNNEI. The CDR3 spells CASSARDRDYGYTF. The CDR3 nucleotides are TGTGCCAGCAGTGCTCGGGACCGCGACTATGGCTACACCTTC.

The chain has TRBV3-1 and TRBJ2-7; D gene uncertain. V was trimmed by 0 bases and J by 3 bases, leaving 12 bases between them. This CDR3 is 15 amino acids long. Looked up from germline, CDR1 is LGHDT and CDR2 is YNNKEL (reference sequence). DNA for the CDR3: TGTGCCAGCAGCCAAGATCGGTACACCCACTACGAGCAGTACTTC. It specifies CASSQDRYTHYEQYF.